Listed below are T cell receptor beta chains from one sample, sequenced in a study of blood T cells in healthy people across ages. TCRdb re-derived calls from the 5' RACE reads in MiXCR, one entry per CDR3 protein. The sample records more than 1.4 million distinct CDR3 sequences, 42% being singletons. The sequencing input was blood. Every receptor here comes from a woman between 18 and 29 years old in good health. CDR3s include the opening cysteine and the closing phenylalanine or tryptophan. D genes are given only for firm matches. Expanded clones are given a class, and other clones once, few, many or no size at all.

TRBV2	TRBJ2-1	15	-	TRBD1	CASSAGQGMMNEQFF	TGTGCCAGCAGTGCTGGACAGGGGATGATGAATGAGCAGTTCTTC
TRBV6-6	TRBJ2-5	16	-	-	CASSYHLPRPAETQYF	TGTGCCAGCAGTTATCACCTACCACGACCTGCCGAGACCCAGTACTTC
TRBV4-2	TRBJ1-3	17	-	TRBD1	CASSQDPPGQGGNTIYF	TGTGCCAGCAGCCAAGACCCGCCGGGACAGGGAGGAAACACCATATATTTT
TRBV29-1	TRBJ2-2	10	-	-	CSVLAGELFF	TGCAGCGTCCTGGCCGGGGAGCTGTTTTTT
TRBV6-1	TRBJ1-1	17	-	-	CASSEARGVTKNSEAFF	TGTGCCAGCAGTGAAGCGCGTGGGGTCACAAAGAACTCTGAAGCTTTCTTT
TRBV7-9	TRBJ2-7	13	many	TRBD1	CASTPDRAHEQYF	TGTGCCAGCACCCCGGACAGGGCCCACGAGCAGTACTTC
TRBV2	TRBJ1-2	13	few	-	CASTEGTRYGYTF	TGTGCCAGTACCGAGGGTACCCGCTATGGCTACACCTTC
TRBV20-1	TRBJ2-7	16	-	TRBD2	CSASGTSGGSSYEQYF	TGCAGTGCTAGTGGGACTAGCGGGGGAAGCTCCTACGAGCAGTACTTC
TRBV4-2	TRBJ1-1	15	-	-	CASSQGGPGGTEAFF	TGTGCCAGCAGCCAAGGGGGACCCGGCGGCACTGAAGCTTTCTTT
TRBV30	TRBJ2-3	18	-	-	CAWSQRGGQGRPTDTQYF	TGTGCCTGGAGTCAACGAGGAGGGCAGGGAAGACCCACAGATACGCAGTATTTT
TRBV2	TRBJ2-3	13	few	TRBD1	CASSDATGGTQYF	TGTGCCAGCAGTGATGCTACAGGGGGTACGCAGTATTTT
TRBV7-2	TRBJ2-7	14	-	-	CATAPGRANYEQYF	TGTGCCACCGCCCCGGGCAGGGCCAACTACGAGCAGTACTTC
TRBV29-1	TRBJ1-2	17	-	TRBD1	CSVQPGAGGKLNYGYTF	TGCAGCGTTCAACCCGGGGCAGGGGGCAAACTTAACTATGGCTACACCTTC
TRBV7-9	TRBJ1-6	18	-	TRBD1	CASSLKIRGQAIIHVPHF	TGTGCCAGCAGCTTAAAGATTAGGGGGCAAGCTATAATTCATGTCCCCCACTTT
TRBV6-6	TRBJ1-1	15	-	-	CASSYSEAMNTEAFF	TGTGCCAGCAGTTACTCGGAGGCGATGAACACTGAAGCTTTCTTT
TRBV6-4	TRBJ2-3	13	-	-	CASRGPFTDTQYF	TGTGCCAGCCGGGGGCCGTTCACAGATACGCAGTATTTT
TRBV6-1	TRBJ2-3	14	many	TRBD2	CASTTGTSWDTQYF	TGTGCCAGCACCACCGGGACTAGCTGGGATACGCAGTATTTT